Following are 19 T cell receptor beta chains from one sample sequenced in a study of cytomegalovirus exposure and HLA in healthy donors. Profiled with immunoSEQ multiplex PCR; TCRdb holds only in-frame clones, not every one. The sample lists tens of thousands of clones, about 95% seen once, with 0.55% to 0.8% in the top ten. The sample was PBMCs. The receptor set was obtained from a woman younger than 30 in good health and CMV-seronegative.

The V and J genes are TRBV21-1 and TRBJ2-7; the D segment call TRBD1 is taken from the table without a DNA check. TRBV21-1 is labeled a pseudogene. This CDR3 comprises 14 residues. This chain's CDR3 is CAPPQGAKGYEQYF. For the CDR3, the DNA is TGTGCCCCACCGCAGGGGGCGAAAGGCTACGAGCAGTACTTC.

V is TRBV10-3 and J is TRBJ2-7; possibly TRBD2 for D (5 bases). CDR1 ENHRY and CDR2 SYGVKD come from the germline V gene. This CDR3 contains 12 residues. Between the trimmed V and J ends, which lost 11 bases and 0 bases, there was a span of 11 bases. CDR3 bases: TGTGCCTCCCATGGAGGCTCCTACGAGCAGTACTTC. Protein sequence: CASHGGSYEQYF.

The chain has TRBV6-6 and TRBJ2-7; 10 bases are a match to TRBD1. There are 13 residues in the CDR3. Per the germline V gene, CDR1 is MNHNY and CDR2 is SVGAGI (reference sequence). V lost 8 bases and J lost 3; bases outside the gene matches: 4. CDR3 residues: CASQGQGNYEQYF. In DNA form, the CDR3 reads TGTGCCAGCCAGGGACAGGGGAACTACGAGCAGTACTTC.

The chain couples TRBV29-1 to TRBJ1-5; 7 bases line up with TRBD1. V lost 4 bases, J lost 2 bases, and 5 bases stayed unmatched. Germline V CDR1 and CDR2: SQVTM, ANQGSEA. The CDR3 is made up of 14 amino acids. CDR3 sequence: CSVGGDRGNQPQHF. CDR3 sequence (DNA): TGCAGCGTTGGGGGAGACAGGGGCAATCAGCCCCAGCATTTT.

This chain uses TRBV30 with TRBJ1-6, with 9 nucleotides matching TRBD1. This CDR3 comprises 16 residues. Germline V gene data show CDR1 as GTSNPN and CDR2 as SVGIG (reference sequence). Trimming at V came to 2 bases and at J to 10 bases, leaving 12 bases not matched to a gene. The CDR3 DNA follows: TGTGCCTGGAGTCTCCTAAGGGACAGGGAACGATCACCCCTCCACTTT. This sequence encodes CAWSLLRDRERSPLHF.

The V call is TRBV18, the J call TRBJ2-7, with TRBD2 matching over 8 bases. This CDR3 spans 16 amino acids. Per the germline V gene, CDR1 is KGHSH and CDR2 is LQKENI. Unmatched junction bases numbered 6, after V lost 0 bases and J lost 2 bases. The CDR3 sequence is CASSPPSGGRAYEQYF. The DNA for the CDR3 is TGTGCCAGCTCACCACCGAGCGGGGGACGGGCCTACGAGCAGTACTTC. Using reference TRBV18 and TRBJ2-7 for the parts outside the CDR3, the full variable domain is NAGVMQNPRHLVRRRGQEARLRCSPMKGHSHVYWYRQLPEEGLKFMVYLQKENIIDESGMPKERFSAEFPKEGPSILRIQQVVRGDSAAYFCASSPPSGGRAYEQYFGPGTRLTVT.

The gene calls are TRBV11-3 and TRBJ2-7; 7 bases agree with TRBD1. The length of the CDR3 is 14 residues. V was clipped by 5 bases and J by 6 bases; unmatched bases: 10. Germline CDR1 SGHNT, CDR2 YENEEA. The CDR3 DNA reads TGTGCCAGCAGCCGCAGGGGGAGTCAAGGCGAGCAGTACTTC. This translates into CASSRRGSQGEQYF. The whole variable domain, filled in from reference TRBV11-3 and TRBJ2-7, reads EAGVVQSPRYKIIEKKQPVAFWCNPISGHNTLYWYLQNLGQGPELLIRYENEEAVDDSQLPKDRFSAERLKGVDSTLKIQPAELGDSAVYLCASSRRGSQGEQYFGPGTRLTVT.

As to this clone: At the DNA level, this CDR3 is encoded by other sequences in the same sample as well. The V gene is TRBV18, the J gene TRBJ1-1, with a weak D call TRBD1 (6 bases). Germline V gives CDR1 KGHSH, CDR2 LQKENI. The CDR3 has 14 residues. V was cut by 3 bases and J by 0 bases, with 8 bases left in between. In DNA, the CDR3 is TGTGCCAGCTCACCCACAGGGATGAACACTGAAGCTTTCTTT. This codes for CASSPTGMNTEAFF.

This sequence joins TRBV27 and TRBJ2-7; 8 nucleotides match TRBD1. With V trimmed by 6 bases and J by 4 bases, 8 bases remained unmatched. The CDR3 is 14 residues long. Germline V gene lookup returns CDR1 MNHEY and CDR2 SMNVEV (reference sequence). The chain's CDR3 is CASSAGTGEYEQYF. The CDR3 DNA sequence: TGTGCCAGCAGCGCCGGGACAGGCGAGTACGAGCAGTACTTC.

The rearrangement uses TRBV29-1 and TRBJ1-2; the match to TRBD1 covers 7 bases. J lost 0 bases, V lost 4 bases, and 8 bases had no gene match. The CDR3 length is 15 residues. Germline V gives CDR1 SQVTM, CDR2 ANQGSEA. The CDR3 spells CSVVGDSYSNYGYTF. CDR3 nucleotides: TGCAGCGTTGTTGGGGACAGCTATTCTAACTATGGCTACACCTTC. Complete variable domain (other parts from reference TRBV29-1 and TRBJ1-2): SAVISQKPSRDICQRGTSLTIQCQVDSQVTMMFWYRQQPGQSLTLIATANQGSEATYESGFVIDKFPISRPNLTFSTLTVSNMSPEDSSIYLCSVVGDSYSNYGYTFGSGTRLTVV.

This rearrangement joins TRBV2 to TRBJ2-2, with 11 bases fitting TRBD2. This CDR3 contains 16 residues. From germline, CDR1 is SNHLY and CDR2 FYNNEI. V dropped 6 bases and J dropped 1; count of bases not matched to a gene: 4. CDR3 in amino acids: CASRLAGGLNTGELFF. The CDR3 coding sequence is TGTGCCAGCAGGCTAGCGGGGGGACTGAACACCGGGGAGCTGTTTTTT. The full variable domain, its missing parts supplied by reference TRBV2 and TRBJ2-2, is EPEVTQTPSHQVTQMGQEVILRCVPISNHLYFYWYRQILGQKVEFLVSFYNNEISEKSEIFDDQFSVERPDGSNFTLKIRSTKLEDSAMYFCASRLAGGLNTGELFFGEGSRLTVL.

V is TRBV7-9 and J is TRBJ2-6, with a possible D match to TRBD1 (5 bases). Per the germline V gene, CDR1 is SEHNR and CDR2 is FQNEAQ (reference sequence). The CDR3 runs to 15 residues. V gave up 0 bases and J gave up 4 bases, with 7 bases separating them. The CDR3 spells CASSLAGAGANVLTF. The CDR3 DNA reads as TGTGCCAGCAGCTTAGCAGGGGCAGGGGCCAACGTCCTGACTTTC.

J is TRBJ1-1 and V is TRBV7-2, with D perhaps matching TRBD1 (6 bases). Looked up from germline, CDR1 is SGHTA and CDR2 is FQGNSA. The CDR3 spans 16 residues. Deletions cut 3 bases from V and 3 bases from J, with 17 bases between. CDR3 sequence (DNA): TGTGCCAGCAGCTTCTATACCGACAGGCGAGACACTGAAGCTTTCTTT. This codes for CASSFYTDRRDTEAFF.

This chain joins TRBV4-3 and TRBJ2-7; 10 bases agree with TRBD2. V dropped 0 bases and J dropped 0; count of bases not matched to a gene: 5. The CDR3 runs to 17 residues. Germline V gene lookup returns CDR1 LGHNA and CDR2 YSLEER. CDR3 sequence (DNA): TGCGCCAGCAGCCAAGAAATTAGCGGGGGGAGCTCCTACGAGCAGTACTTC. It codes for CASSQEISGGSSYEQYF.

In regard to this clone: In the same sample, other DNA sequences code for this CDR3. The J gene is TRBJ1-5, the V gene TRBV6-1; possible D gene TRBD1, 6 bases. Trimming shortened V by 6 bases and J by 5 bases, and 17 bases separated the two germline ends. The CDR3 contains 15 residues. The germline CDR1 and CDR2 sequences are MNHNS and SASEGT. This CDR3 reads CASSDKRGKDQPQHF. The CDR3 DNA sequence: TGTGCCAGCAGCGACAAAAGGGGGAAGGATCAGCCCCAGCATTTT.

The chain couples TRBV30 to TRBJ1-1; 7 bases line up with TRBD1. From germline, CDR1 is GTSNPN and CDR2 SVGIG (reference sequence). V lost 6 bases and J lost 1; bases outside the gene matches: 8. This CDR3 is 14 amino acids long. CDR3 loop: CACTTGVWNTEAFF. DNA for the CDR3: TGTGCCTGCACTACAGGGGTTTGGAACACTGAAGCTTTCTTT.

The CDR3 coding sequence is TGTGCCAGCAGCTTAGGGACAGGGGGTGAAAAACTGTTTTTT. Protein sequence: CASSLGTGGEKLFF. The V and J genes are TRBV7-9 and TRBJ1-4; 10 positions match TRBD1. The CDR3 loop spans 14 amino acids. Germline V gene data show CDR1 as SEHNR and CDR2 as FQNEAQ (reference sequence). V was pared by 1 base and J by 7 bases, with 0 bases of the junction left unmatched.

This chain links TRBV27 with TRBJ2-7; 7 positions match TRBD1. Losses at the gene ends were 7 bases for V and 5 bases for J; bases not matched to a gene: 5. CDR1 MNHEY and CDR2 SMNVEV come from the germline V gene (reference sequence). The CDR3 length is 12 residues. CDR3 coding DNA: TGTGCCAGCATGAGGACAGGCCACGAGCAGTACTTC. As protein: CASMRTGHEQYF.

This clone came up a few times. This chain links TRBV4-3 with TRBJ2-7; possible D gene TRBD1, 5 bases. Trimming shortened V by 0 bases and J by 2 bases, and 11 bases separated the two germline ends. CDR3 length equals 15 residues. CDR1 and CDR2 from the germline V gene are LGHNA and YSLEER. CDR3 protein: CASSQDRGGPYEQYF. The CDR3 nucleotides are TGCGCCAGCAGCCAAGATAGGGGCGGCCCCTACGAGCAGTACTTC.